This passage covers 31 T cell receptor beta chains from one sample sequenced in a study of cytomegalovirus exposure and HLA in healthy donors. The PCR was carried out with 60 Vbeta primers and 13 Jbeta primers. The assay was immunoSEQ multiplex PCR, and TCRdb's table has in-frame clones only and misses some. The sample contains some 160,000 clones, 70% to 90% of which appear only once. Material for sequencing was PBMCs. All receptors derive from a woman in her thirties or forties in good health and CMV-seropositive.

The chain recombines TRBV7-2 with TRBJ2-1; 11 nucleotides match TRBD1. CDR3 length: 15 residues. V lost 6 bases to trimming and J lost 6 bases; unmatched junction nucleotides: 7. Germline CDR1 reads SGHTA; CDR2 reads FQGNSA. CDR3 protein: CASSLGQGALNEQFF. CDR3 DNA: TGTGCCAGCAGTCTTGGACAGGGGGCCCTCAATGAGCAGTTCTTC.

This chain joins TRBV18 and TRBJ2-5; D ambiguous. Trimming removed 6 bases at V and 3 bases at J, with 5 bases between. The CDR3 consists of 11 residues. Germline values: CDR1 KGHSH, CDR2 LQKENI. CDR3 DNA: TGTGCCAGCTCGTCAGAAGAGACCCAGTACTTC. It translates to CASSSEETQYF.

This chain connects TRBV4-1 to TRBJ1-2; 7 bases map to TRBD1. The germline V gene encodes CDR1 MGHRA and CDR2 YSYEKL. The CDR3 sequence is 13 residues long. Unmatched junction bases numbered 7, after V lost 3 bases and J lost 9 bases. The CDR3 spells CASSQETGESYTF. The CDR3 coding sequence is TGCGCCAGCAGCCAGGAAACAGGGGAAAGCTACACCTTC.

This clone was detected only a few times. This chain joins TRBV9 and TRBJ2-4; D might be TRBD1 (5 bases). With 6 bases removed from V and 6 bases from J, the gap between germline ends came to 10 bases. CDR3 length: 12 amino acids. CDR1 is SGDLS, CDR2 YYNGEE, per germline. CDR3 protein: CASKGDGNIQYF. In DNA, the CDR3 is TGTGCCAGCAAAGGGGATGGAAACATTCAGTACTTC.

V usage is TRBV19 and J usage is TRBJ1-1; 12 bases are a match to TRBD1. This CDR3 is 16 amino acids long. Germline CDR1 is LNHDA and CDR2 is SQIVND (reference sequence). J gave up 4 bases and V 6 bases, and 9 bases lay outside the gene matches. CDR3: CASSPGTGGLGTEAFF. The CDR3 DNA sequence: TGTGCCAGTAGCCCCGGGACAGGGGGCCTCGGCACTGAAGCTTTCTTT.

The chain couples TRBV6-4 to TRBJ2-3, with a weak D call TRBD2 (5 bases). The CDR3 has 16 amino acids. Trimming pared 8 bases from V and 3 bases from J, leaving 21 bases between. Per the germline V gene, CDR1 is MRHNA and CDR2 is SNTAGT. CDR3 residues: CASARSGSLGTDTQYF. CDR3 in DNA: TGTGCCAGCGCAAGATCGGGGTCTCTGGGGACAGATACGCAGTATTTT.

This clone was seen just once. This chain joins TRBV10-3 and TRBJ1-2; 9 nucleotides agree with TRBD1. The CDR3 has 13 residues. V lost 6 bases to trimming and J lost 8 bases; unmatched junction nucleotides: 7. Germline assignment: CDR1 ENHRY and CDR2 SYGVKD. For the CDR3, the DNA is TGTGCCATCAGCAAACAGGGGGCTGGGGGCTACACCTTC. It is translated as CAISKQGAGGYTF.

The genes are TRBV4-2 and TRBJ2-7, with 10 bases fitting TRBD1. The V gene's germline CDR1 is LGHNA and CDR2 YNFKEQ. V trimming: 3 bases; J trimming: 2 bases; junction bases outside the gene matches: 1. CDR3 length: 14 amino acids. As DNA, the CDR3 is TGTGCCAGCAGCCACGGACAGGGGGCCTACGAGCAGTACTTC. Its protein product is CASSHGQGAYEQYF.

The chain couples TRBV7-9 to TRBJ1-5; D remains ambiguous. The germline CDR1 and CDR2 sequences are SEHNR and FQNEAQ (reference sequence). V lost 1 base to trimming and J lost 2 bases, with 9 bases between them. The CDR3 is 15 amino acids. The CDR3 DNA is TGTGCCAGCAGCTTAGGGCCCGTTGGCAATCAGCCCCAGCATTTT. Translation gives CASSLGPVGNQPQHF.

V and J are TRBV28 and TRBJ2-2; D is undetermined. The CDR3 covers 12 residues. The V end lost 4 bases, the J end lost 4 bases, and 4 bases lay between the germline ends. CDR1 is MDHEN, CDR2 SYDVKM, per germline. The CDR3 nucleotides are TGTGCCAGCAGTTCTTCCACCGGGGAGCTGTTTTTT. Its translation is CASSSSTGELFF.

The V and J genes are TRBV28 and TRBJ2-1; a weak D match, TRBD2 (6 bases). Germline V gene data show CDR1 as MDHEN and CDR2 as SYDVKM. CDR3 length: 16 residues. V gave up 2 bases and J gave up 7 bases, with 18 bases separating them. The CDR3 loop is CASSLSGGPRGNEQFF. The CDR3 nucleotides are TGTGCCAGCAGTTTAAGCGGAGGCCCTCGGGGGAATGAGCAGTTCTTC. Full variable domain (rest looked up from reference TRBV28 and TRBJ2-1): DVKVTQSSRYLVKRTGEKVFLECVQDMDHENMFWYRQDPGLGLRLIYFSYDVKMKEKGDIPEGYSVSREKKERFSLILESASTNQTSMYLCASSLSGGPRGNEQFFGPGTRLTVL.

The rearrangement uses TRBV6-5 and TRBJ2-2; D is undetermined. The CDR3 length is 12 residues. CDR1 and CDR2 from the germline V gene are MNHEY and SVGAGI. The CDR3 bases are TGTGCTATCGGAGACCGCCCCGGGGAGCTGTTTTTT. Protein product: CAIGDRPGELFF.

The chain employs TRBV7-2 and TRBJ2-1; D might be TRBD2 (5 bases). Germline CDR1 SGHTA, CDR2 FQGNSA. V was trimmed by 5 bases and J by 7 bases, leaving 15 bases between them. The CDR3 length is 14 residues. The CDR3 here is CASSTEVFGNEQFF. CDR3 sequence (DNA): TGTGCCAGCAGCACGGAGGTTTTTGGTAATGAGCAGTTCTTC.

This clone was observed a few times. The chain uses TRBV4-1 and TRBJ1-4; 10 bases match TRBD1. CDR3 size: 17 residues. Trimming at V came to 5 bases and at J to 8 bases, leaving 14 bases not matched to a gene. Germline V gene data show CDR1 as MGHRA and CDR2 as YSYEKL. In DNA, the CDR3 is TGCGCCAGCAGCTCGCACGGGACAGGGGAAGTAGGAGAAAAACTGTTTTTT. It encodes CASSSHGTGEVGEKLFF.

The chain is built from TRBV30 and TRBJ2-3; D gene ambiguous. Germline-derived CDR1 and CDR2 are GTSNPN and SVGIG (reference sequence). This CDR3 has 15 residues. The V end lost 0 bases, the J end lost 3 bases, and 13 bases lay between the germline ends. The CDR3 region is CAWSVLQLTTDTQYF. CDR3 nucleotide sequence: TGTGCCTGGAGTGTACTCCAACTAACAACAGATACGCAGTATTTT.

The chain carries TRBV27 and TRBJ2-3; 7 bases align to TRBD1. There are 14 residues in the CDR3. Per germline, CDR1 MNHEY and CDR2 SMNVEV (reference sequence). V gave up 5 bases and J gave up 1 base; unmatched junction bases: 3. The CDR3 sequence: CASSPGQRTDTQYF. The CDR3 DNA sequence: TGTGCCAGCAGTCCGGGACAGCGCACAGATACGCAGTATTTT.

This clone was seen more than once but under ten times. This chain connects TRBV27 to TRBJ2-3; D perhaps matches TRBD2 (6 bases). V lost 6 bases, J lost 4 bases, and 11 bases lay in between. The CDR3 has 13 residues. Germline V gene sequence: CDR1 MNHEY, CDR2 SMNVEV (reference sequence). The CDR3 nucleotides are TGTGCCAGCAGGTCGGGGGAGGCAGATACGCAGTATTTT. Its translation is CASRSGEADTQYF.

The V gene is TRBV6-4, the J gene TRBJ1-2, with a weak D call TRBD1 (5 bases). The CDR3 runs to 15 residues. Trimming removed 2 bases from V and 0 bases from J, with 10 bases in between. The germline gives CDR1 MRHNA, CDR2 SNTAGT. This chain's CDR3 is CASSDQGGTNYGYTF. The CDR3 DNA reads as TGTGCCAGCAGTGACCAGGGAGGGACTAACTATGGCTACACCTTC.

The chain employs TRBV9 and TRBJ2-1, with D possibly TRBD1 on 6 matching bases. The CDR3 is 16 residues long. Germline CDR1 SGDLS, CDR2 YYNGEE. Between the trimmed V and J ends, which lost 0 bases and 0 bases, there was a span of 10 bases. Written as DNA, the CDR3 is TGTGCCAGCAGCGTAGGTGCGGACAGCTCCTACAATGAGCAGTTCTTC. This gives the protein CASSVGADSSYNEQFF.

V and J are TRBV9 and TRBJ1-6; 9 bases fit TRBD1. This CDR3 has 16 residues. Germline trimming cut 3 bases from V and 7 bases from J; bases unmatched to any gene: 8. Germline CDR1 SGDLS, CDR2 YYNGEE. The CDR3: CASSGTGGAGNSPLHF. In nucleotides, the CDR3 is TGTGCCAGCAGCGGCACAGGGGGCGCCGGGAATTCACCCCTCCACTTT. The whole variable domain, remainder taken from reference TRBV9 and TRBJ1-6, is DSGVTQTPKHLITATGQRVTLRCSPRSGDLSVYWYQQSLDQGLQFLIQYYNGEERAKGNILERFSAQQFPDLHSELNLSSLELGDSALYFCASSGTGGAGNSPLHFGNGTRLTVT.

The CDR3 region has the DNA TGCGCCAGCAGTGAGCAAATAGAGCAGACCCAGTACTTC. This codes for CASSEQIEQTQYF. The V and J genes are TRBV10-1 and TRBJ2-5, with D uncertain. This CDR3 is built from 13 residues. Trimming stripped 2 bases from V and 6 bases from J, with 10 bases between. Germline CDR1 and CDR2: WNHNN and SYGVQD (reference sequence).

The chain joins TRBV19 to TRBJ1-5, with 7 bases lining up with TRBD1. V lost 3 bases, J lost 6 bases, and 2 bases stayed unmatched. Germline V CDR1 and CDR2: LNHDA, SQIVND (reference sequence). This CDR3 region has 13 residues. CDR3 in amino acids: CASSITGVQPQHF. The CDR3 DNA reads TGTGCCAGTAGTATTACAGGGGTTCAGCCCCAGCATTTT.

This clone was seen more than once but under ten times. The CDR3 DNA sequence: TGTGCCAGCAAGGGGACCGGGACAGGGGGCAATTGGTATTCACCCCTCCACTTT. Translating gives CASKGTGTGGNWYSPLHF. This sequence joins TRBV5-6 and TRBJ1-6, with 12 bases that match TRBD1. Germline trimming cut 6 bases from V and 8 bases from J; bases unmatched to any gene: 15. The germline V gene has CDR1 SGHDT and CDR2 YYEEEE. The CDR3 length is 18 residues.

The genes are TRBV30 and TRBJ2-3, with a tentative D call TRBD2 (6 bases). Trimming shortened V by 1 base and J by 5 bases, and 16 bases separated the two germline ends. The germline CDR1 and CDR2 sequences are GTSNPN and SVGIG (reference sequence). The CDR3 covers 15 residues. CDR3 DNA: TGTGCCTGGAGTGGGGCAGGCGGGGTCGGAGATACGCAGTATTTT. It encodes CAWSGAGGVGDTQYF.

The V and J genes are TRBV9 and TRBJ1-6, with 8 bases fitting TRBD1. This CDR3 is built from 16 residues. Germline trimming cut 3 bases from V and 1 base from J; bases unmatched to any gene: 3. The germline gives CDR1 SGDLS, CDR2 YYNGEE. CDR3 nucleotides: TGTGCCAGCAGCGCCGGACAGGGATCCTATAATTCACCCCTCCACTTT. Residues: CASSAGQGSYNSPLHF.

V gene TRBV5-1 combines with J gene TRBJ1-4, with 12 bases fitting TRBD1. Germline CDR1 and CDR2: SGHRS and YFSETQ. Trimming cost V 7 bases and J 0 bases; bases outside gene matches: 13. The CDR3 length is 19 residues. CDR3 region: CASRPGTGGLPATNEKLFF. CDR3 nucleotides: TGCGCCAGCCGACCCGGGACAGGGGGCCTCCCTGCAACTAATGAAAAACTGTTTTTT.

The sample holds one count of this clone. The V gene is TRBV7-2, the J gene TRBJ1-2, with D hard to call. Trimming took 3 bases from V and 8 from J, leaving 16 bases between them. Per germline, CDR1 SGHTA and CDR2 FQGNSA. The CDR3 has 14 amino acids. This chain's CDR3 is CASSLRVPIDGYTF. CDR3 nucleotides: TGTGCCAGCAGCTTGAGGGTCCCTATAGACGGCTACACCTTC.

Notes on this clone: At one of its ends the junction is not consistent with the germline gene, which may arise from a read error. This sample includes further DNA sequences coding for the same CDR3. The V and J genes are TRBV27 and TRBJ1-2; TRBD1 matches 8 bases. There are 15 residues in the CDR3. CDR1 is MNHEY, CDR2 SMNVEV, per germline (reference sequence). CDR3 in DNA: TGTGCCAGCAGTTTATACCGGACAGGGTGGGTTGGCTACACCTTT. Translated: CASSLYRTGWVGYTF.

This chain connects TRBV7-9 to TRBJ1-4; no clear D gene. The CDR3 has 13 amino acids. With 8 bases removed from V and 8 bases from J, the gap between germline ends came to 15 bases. Germline CDR1 is SEHNR and CDR2 is FQNEAQ (reference sequence). In nucleotides, the CDR3 is TGTGCCAGCGCCGAGGTCCCTGAGGAAAAACTGTTTTTT. This encodes CASAEVPEEKLFF.

The V gene is TRBV6-6, the J gene TRBJ2-7; 7 bases align to TRBD2. CDR1 MNHNY and CDR2 SVGAGI come from the germline V gene (reference sequence). The CDR3 runs 13 residues. Losses at the gene ends were 2 bases for V and 4 bases for J; bases not matched to a gene: 2. CDR3 bases: TGTGCCAGCAGTTACGGGGGGGAATACGAGCAGTACTTC. The encoded protein is CASSYGGEYEQYF.

CDR3 region: CASSLLERERHGELFF. In DNA, the CDR3 is TGTGCCAGCAGTCTGTTGGAGCGGGAGAGGCACGGGGAGCTGTTTTTT. This chain uses TRBV7-8 with TRBJ2-2; the match to TRBD2 covers 8 bases. V was clipped by 6 bases and J by 7 bases; unmatched bases: 13. The CDR3 extends over 16 amino acids. Germline V CDR1 and CDR2: SGHVS, FQNEAQ.